This T cell receptor (beta chain) comes out of a study of cytomegalovirus exposure and HLA in healthy donors. Study context: The approximately 130 validation repertoires and the approximately 700 first-cohort repertoires shared a platform, a later analysis reported. Overall study findings and caveats: The TCR clusters that emerged in the first cohort tended, a later analysis found, to co-occur in the roughly 110 validation repertoires. A few CMV-associated chains were confirmed in vitro to be specific for CMV antigens. TCR beta chains numbering under 200 were designated cytomegalovirus-associated.

TCRdb's table, derived via immunoSEQ multiplex PCR, lists solely in-frame clones and lacks some. This sample has about 330,000 clones, with approximately 90% found just once. This clone was picked up one time. Antigen: not known. The CDR3 has 14 amino acids. The V end was cut by 3 bases, the J end by 4 bases, with 13 bases between. Germline CDR1 GTSNPN, CDR2 SVGIG (reference sequence). The chain recombines TRBV30 with TRBJ2-1; possible D gene TRBD2, 5 bases. The TCR sequence derives from a woman younger than 45 in good health and CMV-seropositive. Sequencing input: PBMCs. The CDR3 DNA sequence: TGTGCCTGGAGGACCGGAGGCGCTTACAATGAGCAGTTCTTC. Its translation is CAWRTGGAYNEQFF.